These 27 T cell receptor beta chains originate from one sample sequenced in a study of T-cell reconstitution after alpha-beta-depleted transplantation in children. TCRbeta library preparation incorporated unique molecular identifiers. One entry per CDR3 protein results from TCRdb running MiXCR on the PCR reads. The sample lists hundreds of thousands of distinct CDR3 sequences, roughly 15% occurring once. This sample comprised PBMCs, mostly from graft donor cells, obtained 360 days after TCRalphabeta/CD19-depleted stem cell transplant. These receptors all stem from a male patient younger than 18 who had a stem cell transplant for acute lymphoblastic leukemia, so the T cells may come from the graft donor.

The rearrangement links TRBV12-3 or TRBV12-4 to TRBJ2-1, with D possibly matching TRBD2 (5 bases). Deletions cut 3 bases from V and 8 bases from J, with 11 bases between. The CDR3 consists of 13 residues. The CDR3 DNA sequence: TGTGCCAGCAGTTTTAATGAGAGGGATGAGCAGTTCTTC. It specifies CASSFNERDEQFF.

This clonotype was recorded only once. The rearrangement joins TRBV18 to TRBJ2-3, with TRBD2 matching 12 bases. Looked up from germline, CDR1 is KGHSH and CDR2 is LQKENI. The CDR3 spans 17 residues. Trimming removed 3 bases from V and 2 bases from J; junction bases left unmatched: 6. CDR3 bases: TGTGCCAGCTCACCCAGACTAGCGGGAGTCTCCACAGATACGCAGTATTTT. Translated: CASSPRLAGVSTDTQYF.

This clonotype has more than one count but fewer than ten. This chain links TRBV7-7 with TRBJ2-2; 8 bases align to TRBD1. The CDR3 runs 14 residues. V trimming: 6 bases; J trimming: 6 bases; junction bases outside the gene matches: 6. CDR1 is SSHAT and CDR2 is FNYEAQ in the germline V gene (reference sequence). CDR3 protein: CASRGQGGSGELFF. As DNA, the CDR3 is TGTGCCAGCAGAGGACAGGGAGGCTCCGGGGAGCTGTTTTTT.

This clonotype has more than one count but fewer than ten. The CDR3 DNA reads TGTGCCAGCAGTTTTGTCAGGGGGGGGTCGGCCAAAAACATTCAGTACTTC. It is translated as CASSFVRGGSAKNIQYF. The chain employs TRBV12-3 or TRBV12-4 and TRBJ2-4, with D perhaps given as TRBD1 or TRBD2 (7 bases each). The CDR3 spans 17 residues. Between the trimmed V and J ends, which lost 3 bases and 1 base, there was a span of 16 bases.

This clonotype was picked up a small number of times. CDR3 in DNA: TGTGCCAGCAGCCAGGACAGGGGCGGAAAAAAGCAGTACTTC. The encoded protein is CASSQDRGGKKQYF. The chain employs TRBV7-2 and TRBJ2-7, with 9 bases identical to TRBD1. V was pared by 5 bases and J by 8 bases, with 10 bases of the junction left unmatched. Germline CDR1 SGHTA, CDR2 FQGNSA. The CDR3 length is 14 residues.

This clonotype was counted at least ten times. The chain has TRBV5-5 and TRBJ2-7, with TRBD2 matching 9 bases. The CDR3 has 16 residues. CDR1 and CDR2 from the germline V gene are SGHKS and YYEKEE (reference sequence). After removal of 4 bases from V and 3 bases from J, the junction contained 11 bases not matched to a gene. This CDR3 is CASSGSQNSGSYEQYF. In DNA, the CDR3 is TGTGCCAGCAGCGGGTCCCAGAATAGCGGGAGCTACGAGCAGTACTTC.

There are many counts of this clonotype. This sequence joins TRBV5-1 and TRBJ2-3, with TRBD1 as a possible D gene (6 bases). The germline V gene has CDR1 SGHRS and CDR2 YFSETQ. The CDR3 sequence is 17 residues long. V lost 1 base and J lost 2, with 17 bases in between. In nucleotides, the CDR3 is TGCGCCAGCAGCTTGATGTTGGGTAGGGGGAACACAGATACGCAGTATTTT. Its protein is CASSLMLGRGNTDTQYF.

The genes are TRBV7-2 and TRBJ2-3; the D call may be TRBD1 or TRBD2 (5 bases each). CDR1 and CDR2 from the germline V gene are SGHTA and FQGNSA. The V end was cut by 0 bases, the J end by 2 bases, with 18 bases between. This CDR3 contains 18 residues. CDR3 coding DNA: TGTGCCAGCAGCTTAGCCCCCCCGCCAGCAGGGACCACAGATACGCAGTATTTT. Translated: CASSLAPPPAGTTDTQYF. Complete variable domain (other parts from reference TRBV7-2 and TRBJ2-3): GAGVSQSPSNKVTEKGKDVELRCDPISGHTALYWYRQSLGQGLEFLIYFQGNSAPDKSGLPSDRFSAERTGGSVSTLTIQRTQQEDSAVYLCASSLAPPPAGTTDTQYFGPGTRLTVL.

This rearrangement joins TRBV10-3 to TRBJ1-2; D may be TRBD1 (6 bases). CDR3 length: 15 amino acids. V was clipped by 6 bases and J by 2 bases, with 16 bases between them. The germline CDR1 and CDR2 sequences are ENHRY and SYGVKD. CDR3 amino acids: CAISPTGYSNYGYTF. The DNA of the CDR3 is TGTGCCATCAGCCCAACAGGGTATTCCAACTATGGCTACACCTTC.

V gene TRBV3-1 combines with J gene TRBJ2-6; tentatively, D is TRBD2 (5 bases). V dropped 1 base and J dropped 0 bases, with 13 bases sitting between them. Germline V gene lookup returns CDR1 LGHDT and CDR2 YNNKEL (reference sequence). The CDR3 is 18 residues long. The chain's CDR3 is CASSQGGPYHSGANVLTF. The CDR3 DNA sequence: TGTGCCAGCAGCCAAGGAGGGCCTTATCACTCTGGGGCCAACGTCCTGACTTTC.

The table lists this clonotype with a few counts. J is TRBJ1-3 and V is TRBV4-1; D call uncertain. With 7 bases removed from V and 2 bases from J, the gap between germline ends came to 15 bases. The CDR3 runs to 15 residues. Germline V CDR1 and CDR2: MGHRA, YSYEKL. The CDR3 loop is CASMVVGLPGNTIYF. As DNA, the CDR3 is TGCGCCAGCATGGTCGTAGGATTGCCTGGAAACACCATATATTTT.

The chain employs TRBV10-2 and TRBJ2-2; no firm D call. V shed 8 bases and J shed 7 bases, with 11 bases lying between them. Germline CDR1 WSHSY, CDR2 SAAADI. The CDR3 has 12 amino acids. CDR3 sequence (DNA): TGCGCCAGCGGGTCGGGCGGCGGGGAGCTGTTTTTT. This codes for CASGSGGGELFF.

The J gene is TRBJ2-5, the V gene TRBV29-1; the D is unclear. Germline V gene lookup returns CDR1 SQVTM and CDR2 ANQGSEA. V lost 3 bases to trimming and J lost 2 bases, with 16 bases between them. The CDR3 extends over 15 amino acids. CDR3 residues: CSVDQDGRKQETQYF. Here the CDR3 DNA reads TGCAGCGTTGATCAGGACGGCCGTAAACAAGAGACCCAGTACTTC.

This clonotype was recorded many times. This chain links TRBV10-3 with TRBJ2-5; 14 bases fit TRBD2. Germline V gene data show CDR1 as ENHRY and CDR2 as SYGVKD. With 2 bases clipped from V and 2 bases from J, the junction kept 13 bases outside the gene matches. CDR3 length: 20 amino acids. CDR3 protein: CAISEEGRTSGRIMQETQYF. The CDR3 bases are TGTGCCATCAGTGAGGAGGGACGGACTAGCGGGAGGATAATGCAAGAGACCCAGTACTTC.

In its sample, this clonotype was seen a few times. V gene TRBV20-1 combines with J gene TRBJ2-3; D possibly corresponds to TRBD2 (5 bases). The CDR3 extends over 15 amino acids. Trimming took off 0 bases at V and 2 bases at J, with 12 bases between the two ends. Germline assignment: CDR1 DFQATT and CDR2 SNEGSKA (reference sequence). CDR3 DNA: TGCAGTGCTAGAGACACTAGATGGGTCACAGATACGCAGTATTTT. It encodes CSARDTRWVTDTQYF.

This clonotype was detected only a few times. The chain has TRBV4-3 and TRBJ2-1; the match to TRBD1 covers 7 bases. The CDR3 runs 17 residues. V gave up 0 bases and J gave up 2 bases; unmatched junction bases: 7. The germline gives CDR1 LGHNA, CDR2 YSLEER. The DNA of the CDR3 is TGCGCCAGCAGCCAAGATTCTCTCGGGACAGCCTACAATGAGCAGTTCTTC. The encoded protein is CASSQDSLGTAYNEQFF.

CDR3 sequence (DNA): TGTGCCAGCAGTCTAGGACCGAACCTTGGGGAGACCCAGTACTTC. It codes for CASSLGPNLGETQYF. The chain couples TRBV27 to TRBJ2-5; D remains ambiguous. The CDR3 extends over 15 amino acids. Trimming cost V 5 bases and J 5 bases, with 18 bases left between them. Germline-derived CDR1 and CDR2 are MNHEY and SMNVEV (reference sequence).

In this sample, this clonotype turned up many times. The gene calls are TRBV5-6 and TRBJ2-5; weak D call: TRBD1 (5 bases). The CDR3 runs to 13 residues. Germline CDR1 and CDR2: SGHDT and YYEEEE. V dropped 2 bases and J dropped 6 bases, with 11 bases sitting between them. Here the CDR3 reads CASSLPGLKTQYF. CDR3 in DNA: TGTGCCAGCAGCTTACCAGGGTTGAAGACCCAGTACTTC.

The chain uses TRBV4-2 and TRBJ2-7; D unclear. The V end lost 9 bases, the J end lost 3 bases, and 15 bases lay between the germline ends. CDR1 and CDR2 (germline): LGHNA, YNFKEQ. The CDR3 loop spans 13 amino acids. The CDR3 sequence: CARRPGPLYEQYF. CDR3 coding DNA: TGTGCCAGGAGACCCGGCCCCCTCTACGAGCAGTACTTC.

This clonotype was seen only a few times. This sequence joins TRBV29-1 and TRBJ2-3; D possibly corresponds to TRBD1 (5 bases). Trimming stripped 5 bases from V and 7 bases from J, with 19 bases between. Germline assignment: CDR1 SQVTM and CDR2 ANQGSEA. The CDR3 covers 14 residues. DNA of the CDR3: TGCAGCGTTTCAGTCAGGGAAAATCCAAATACGCAGTATTTT. It encodes CSVSVRENPNTQYF.

This clonotype showed up just a few times. V gene TRBV21-1 combines with J gene TRBJ1-1. TRBV21-1 is described as a pseudogene. The CDR3 extends over 17 amino acids. CDR3 in DNA: TGTGCCAGCAGCAAAGCAGTCGGGGGGCCTCTGAACACTGAAGCTTTCTTT. Translated, it gives CASSKAVGGPLNTEAFF.

V usage is TRBV5-1 and J usage is TRBJ2-1; 11 nucleotides match TRBD2. Germline V gene lookup returns CDR1 SGHRS and CDR2 YFSETQ. The CDR3 runs 15 residues. V was clipped by 2 bases and J by 10 bases; unmatched bases: 8. The CDR3 sequence is CASSFMIAGGPEQFF. The CDR3 coding sequence is TGCGCCAGCAGCTTTATGATAGCGGGAGGGCCGGAGCAGTTCTTC.

This clonotype was recorded a few times. The chain uses TRBV7-8 and TRBJ2-7; weak D call: TRBD1 (6 bases). The germline V and J ends were trimmed by 6 bases and 7 bases, with 16 bases remaining between them. CDR3 length equals 13 residues. The germline V gene encodes CDR1 SGHVS and CDR2 FQNEAQ. The CDR3 DNA reads TGTGCCAGCAGGAGCCATCAGGGGAGAGAGCAGTACTTC. Translation: CASRSHQGREQYF.

As to this clonotype: A read error may account for a junction end that differs from germline. The chain couples TRBV20-1 to TRBJ1-1, with a tentative D call TRBD1 (5 bases). The germline gives CDR1 DFQATT, CDR2 SNEGSKA (reference sequence). The CDR3 contains 13 residues. The CDR3 region has the DNA TGCAGTGCTCACCCCCTGGGGGTCACTGAAGCTCTCTTT. Its protein is CSAHPLGVTEALF.

The V and J genes are TRBV12-3 or TRBV12-4 and TRBJ2-5, with a weak D call TRBD2 (5 bases). Trimming took 3 bases from V and 2 from J, leaving 13 bases between them. This CDR3 has 15 residues. The CDR3 bases are TGTGCCAGCAGTTTTGGCGGGTTTTCACAAGAGACCCAGTACTTC. As protein: CASSFGGFSQETQYF.

V is TRBV9 and J is TRBJ2-7, with D tentatively TRBD1 (6 bases). Germline CDR1 is SGDLS and CDR2 is YYNGEE. The V end lost 4 bases, the J end lost 6 bases, and 14 bases lay between the germline ends. The CDR3 extends over 13 amino acids. CDR3 sequence (DNA): TGTGCCAGCAGCCCTTCCACAGGGTTCGAGCAGTACTTC. Amino acid sequence: CASSPSTGFEQYF. Full variable domain (outside the CDR3, taken from reference TRBV9 and TRBJ2-7): DSGVTQTPKHLITATGQRVTLRCSPRSGDLSVYWYQQSLDQGLQFLIQYYNGEERAKGNILERFSAQQFPDLHSELNLSSLELGDSALYFCASSPSTGFEQYFGPGTRLTVT.

This clonotype came up a few times. V gene TRBV20-1 combines with J gene TRBJ1-3; D is unresolved. There are 14 residues in the CDR3. CDR1 is DFQATT, CDR2 SNEGSKA, per germline (reference sequence). V was cut by 7 bases and J by 2 bases, with 15 bases left in between. The CDR3 reads CSVFHPGTGNTIYF. The CDR3 nucleotides are TGCAGTGTTTTCCACCCAGGAACTGGAAACACCATATATTTT.